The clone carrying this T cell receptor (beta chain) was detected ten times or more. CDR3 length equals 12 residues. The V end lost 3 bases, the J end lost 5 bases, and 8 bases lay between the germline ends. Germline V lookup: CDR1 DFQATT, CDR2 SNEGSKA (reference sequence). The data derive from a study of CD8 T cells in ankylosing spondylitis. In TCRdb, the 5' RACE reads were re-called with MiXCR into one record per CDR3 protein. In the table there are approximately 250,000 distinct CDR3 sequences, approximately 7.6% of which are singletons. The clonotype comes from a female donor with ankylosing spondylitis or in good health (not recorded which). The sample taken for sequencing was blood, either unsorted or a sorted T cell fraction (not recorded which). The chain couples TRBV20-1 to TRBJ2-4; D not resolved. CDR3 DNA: TGCAGTGCTAGTCACCAGGAAAACATTCAGTACTTC. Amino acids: CSASHQENIQYF.